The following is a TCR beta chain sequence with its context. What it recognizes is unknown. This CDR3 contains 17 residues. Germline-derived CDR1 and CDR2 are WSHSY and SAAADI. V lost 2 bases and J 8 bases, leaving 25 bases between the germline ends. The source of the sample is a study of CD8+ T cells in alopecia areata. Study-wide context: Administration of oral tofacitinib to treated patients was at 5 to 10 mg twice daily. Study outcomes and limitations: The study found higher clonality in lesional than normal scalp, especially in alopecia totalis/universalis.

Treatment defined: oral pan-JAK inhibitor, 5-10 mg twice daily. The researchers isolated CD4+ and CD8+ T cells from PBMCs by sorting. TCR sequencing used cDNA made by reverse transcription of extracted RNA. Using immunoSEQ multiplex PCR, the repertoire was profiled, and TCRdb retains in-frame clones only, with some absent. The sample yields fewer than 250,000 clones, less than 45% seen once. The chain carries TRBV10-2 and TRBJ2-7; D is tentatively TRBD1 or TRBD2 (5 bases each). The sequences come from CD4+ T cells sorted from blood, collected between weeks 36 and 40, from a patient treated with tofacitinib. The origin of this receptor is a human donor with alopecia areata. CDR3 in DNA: TGCGCCAGCAGTGAGACAACCCCGGGGACCCAAGGTGTCAAGCAGTACTTC. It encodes CASSETTPGTQGVKQYF.